Each of the 17 T cell receptor beta chains below was sequenced from the same sample in a study of technical replicates of blood from a few donors. The assay was immunoSEQ multiplex PCR, and TCRdb's table has in-frame clones only and misses some. The table shows 55,000 to 75,000 clones, with approximately 94% occurring only once. Sequencing was carried out using PBMCs. Receptors originate from a human donor in good health. Some clones in this sample may be carry-over from other donors' samples.

This sequence joins TRBV15 and TRBJ2-3, with TRBD2 identical over 9 bases. CDR1 is LNHNV, CDR2 YYDKDF, per germline (reference sequence). The CDR3 extends over 15 amino acids. Trimming took 3 bases from V and 6 from J; bases not matched to a gene: 7. CDR3 sequence (DNA): TGTGCCACCAGCAGCCCAGGACTAGCGCGGGATACGCAGTATTTT. Protein product: CATSSPGLARDTQYF. Variable domain in full (rest from reference TRBV15 and TRBJ2-3): DAMVIQNPRYQVTQFGKPVTLSCSQTLNHNVMYWYQQKSSQAPKLLFHYYDKDFNNEADTPDNFQSRRPNTSFCFLDIRSPGLGDTAMYLCATSSPGLARDTQYFGPGTRLTVL.

The CDR3 reads CASGLVRGTEAFF. The CDR3 DNA is TGTGCTAGTGGTTTGGTAAGGGGAACTGAAGCTTTCTTT. The chain employs TRBV12-5 and TRBJ1-1; maybe TRBD1 (5 bases). Germline V gene data show CDR1 as LGHNT and CDR2 as FRNRAP. V lost 0 bases and J lost 5, with 7 bases in between. CDR3 size: 13 residues.

This rearrangement joins TRBV7-2 to TRBJ2-3, with D maybe TRBD2 (6 bases). The CDR3 totals 16 residues. Per germline, CDR1 SGHTA and CDR2 FQGNSA. The V and J ends lost 0 bases and 4 bases respectively, with 14 bases between them. As DNA, the CDR3 is TGTGCCAGCAGCTTAGCCGGGACGGGAGTGGCAGATACGCAGTATTTT. This encodes CASSLAGTGVADTQYF.

The rearrangement joins TRBV5-4 to TRBJ1-1; 7 bases are shared with TRBD1. This CDR3 comprises 15 residues. Germline V gene lookup returns CDR1 SGHNT and CDR2 YYREEE (reference sequence). V gave up 5 bases and J gave up 4 bases; unmatched junction bases: 11. CDR3 sequence reads: CASRPRQGSGTEAFF. The CDR3 DNA reads as TGTGCCAGCAGACCGAGACAGGGATCGGGCACTGAAGCTTTCTTT.

The chain is built from TRBV7-6 and TRBJ1-3, with a weak D call TRBD1 (6 bases). V lost 1 base and J 1 base, leaving 11 bases between the germline ends. Germline CDR1 is SGHVS and CDR2 is FNYEAQ. This CDR3 is built from 16 residues. CDR3 sequence reads: CASSLDVQGSGNTIYF. CDR3 DNA: TGTGCCAGCAGCTTAGATGTACAGGGTTCTGGAAACACCATATATTTT.

This sequence joins TRBV6-1 and TRBJ1-5; D remains unclear. The germline V gene encodes CDR1 MNHNS and CDR2 SASEGT. Trimming removed 1 base at V and 7 bases at J, with 11 bases between. The length of the CDR3 is 14 residues. CDR3 nucleotide sequence: TGTGCCAGCAGTGAAGACGGGAGTTACCAGCCCCAGCATTTT. Translating gives CASSEDGSYQPQHF.

This chain's CDR3 is CASSLPAPGQGSKETQYF. CDR3 DNA sequence: TGTGCCAGCAGCCTCCCAGCACCGGGACAGGGGTCAAAAGAGACCCAGTACTTC. This chain connects TRBV7-3 to TRBJ2-5; 10 bases agree with TRBD1. J was trimmed by 3 bases and V by 5 bases; bases with no gene match: 15. The CDR3 runs to 18 residues. The germline gives CDR1 SGHTA, CDR2 FQGTGA.

This clone was observed once. J is TRBJ2-7 and V is TRBV29-1, with D uncertain. Looked up from germline, CDR1 is SQVTM and CDR2 is ANQGSEA. The CDR3 consists of 13 residues. Trimming removed 6 bases at V and 5 bases at J, with 17 bases between. The CDR3 DNA sequence: TGCAGCGTGGTCCTTAACTTGGGCCACGAGCAGTACTTC. It yields the protein CSVVLNLGHEQYF.

CDR3: CASSPTYGRSGEKLFF. The DNA of the CDR3 is TGTGCCAGCAGCCCCACTTACGGCAGGTCTGGGGAAAAACTGTTTTTT. V gene TRBV4-2 combines with J gene TRBJ1-4; D is ambiguous. The CDR3 runs to 16 residues. The ends were cut back, 4 bases at V and 8 bases at J, with 20 bases in the middle. CDR1 LGHNA and CDR2 YNFKEQ come from the germline V gene.

J is TRBJ1-5 and V is TRBV5-4; 10 nucleotides agree with TRBD1. Germline trimming cut 3 bases from V and 7 bases from J; bases unmatched to any gene: 7. The CDR3 has 15 residues. CDR1 SGHNT and CDR2 YYREEE come from the germline V gene (reference sequence). CDR3 sequence: CASSSDRGLGQPQHF. The CDR3 nucleotides are TGTGCCAGCAGCTCAGACAGGGGGCTTGGCCAGCCCCAGCATTTT.

This sequence joins TRBV7-9 and TRBJ1-2, with a possible D match to TRBD1 (6 bases). CDR1 SEHNR and CDR2 FQNEAQ come from the germline V gene (reference sequence). V lost 5 bases to trimming and J lost 7 bases, with 20 bases between them. The CDR3 is 15 amino acids. The CDR3 DNA sequence: TGTGCCAGCAGCGAGGGGGGGGCCCCCTTCTTTGGCTACACCTTC. It encodes CASSEGGAPFFGYTF.

This chain uses TRBV7-3 with TRBJ2-7, with 10 bases that match TRBD1. Germline V CDR1 and CDR2: SGHTA, FQGTGA. The CDR3 totals 15 residues. V lost 1 base to trimming and J lost 2 bases; unmatched junction nucleotides: 2. The CDR3 DNA sequence: TGTGCCAGCAGCTTAAATGGACAGGGGGCCTACGAGCAGTACTTC. Translated, it gives CASSLNGQGAYEQYF.

This chain joins TRBV5-4 and TRBJ2-7, with TRBD2 matching over 7 bases. The CDR3 totals 14 residues. After removal of 3 bases from V and 0 bases from J, the junction contained 3 bases not matched to a gene. Germline V lookup: CDR1 SGHNT, CDR2 YYREEE (reference sequence). The CDR3 sequence is CASSSRTSSYEQYF. The CDR3 coding sequence is TGTGCCAGCAGCTCAAGGACTAGCTCCTACGAGCAGTACTTC.

On this clone itself: The identical CDR3 is also encoded by other nucleotide sequences in the sample. The chain has TRBV7-9 and TRBJ2-7; D gene uncertain. V lost 5 bases and J lost 1, with 3 bases in between. The germline V gene has CDR1 SEHNR and CDR2 FQNEAQ (reference sequence). The CDR3 extends over 11 amino acids. The CDR3 DNA reads as TGTGCCAGCAGCCCTTCCTACGAGCAGTACTTC. Its translation is CASSPSYEQYF.

The V call is TRBV27, the J call TRBJ2-1; 9 bases match TRBD2. Germline V gives CDR1 MNHEY, CDR2 SMNVEV (reference sequence). The ends lost 3 bases at V and 0 bases at J; junction bases unmatched: 3. The CDR3 contains 16 residues. The CDR3 DNA sequence: TGTGCCAGCAGTTTTTTTAGCGGGAGCTCCTACAATGAGCAGTTCTTC. Its protein product is CASSFFSGSSYNEQFF.

The chain carries TRBV4-3 and TRBJ2-1, with D unresolved. The V and J ends lost 1 base and 0 bases respectively, with 10 bases between them. Germline loops: CDR1 LGHNA, CDR2 YSLEER. The CDR3 loop spans 16 amino acids. The CDR3 DNA reads as TGCGCCAGCAGCCAAGGGCGCGGAAGCTCCTACAATGAGCAGTTCTTC. Protein product: CASSQGRGSSYNEQFF.

This clone was seen a single time. The CDR3 sequence: CASSLSNLPSYEQYF. Here the CDR3 DNA reads TGTGCCAGCAGCCTCAGTAATTTACCATCCTACGAGCAGTACTTC. The chain recombines TRBV7-9 with TRBJ2-7; the D is unclear. Trimming removed 5 bases at V and 1 base at J, with 15 bases between. Germline assignment: CDR1 SEHNR and CDR2 FQNEAQ (reference sequence). The CDR3 spans 15 residues.